This paragraph covers one T cell receptor (beta chain) sequence. The data were taken from a study of blood T cell repertoires in COVID-19. Overall study context: Donors in the United States, Italy and Spain gave samples during acute or convalescent COVID-19. From T cells, B-cell-depleted T cells, or PBMCs came the material, which was cDNA or gDNA.

Sequencing used immunoSEQ multiplex PCR; TCRdb keeps in-frame clones, though not all of them. Of 150,000 to 200,000 clones listed, 78% are singletons. Germline assignment: CDR1 SGHRS and CDR2 YFSETQ. Unmatched junction bases numbered 13, after V lost 0 bases and J lost 8 bases. The CDR3 is 18 residues long. The sample comprised peripheral blood. The receptor was isolated from a woman aged 80 or over with active or convalescent COVID-19. This sequence joins TRBV5-1 and TRBJ2-1; 11 positions match TRBD2. DNA for the CDR3: TGCGCCAGCAGCTTGGGAGGGCTAGCGGGGGGCGTTAAGGATGAGCAGTTCTTC. Translated, it gives CASSLGGLAGGVKDEQFF.